This T cell receptor (beta chain) emerged from a study of molecular identifiers for immune sequencing clone quantification. The CDR3 sequence is 17 residues long. Germline values: CDR1 DFQATT, CDR2 SNEGSKA (reference sequence). MiXCR was run by TCRdb on the PCR reads, yielding one entry per CDR3 protein. The repertoire includes more than 550,000 distinct CDR3 sequences, roughly 25% of them detected once, and about 0.78% sits in the top ten. As regards this clonotype: An end of the junction does not agree with germline; a read error may underlie this.

This sequence was found in a human donor in good health. Some libraries in this study had Jurkat cell RNA spiked in. Specimen: naive CD8+ T cells from blood, with Jurkat cell RNA spiked in. Sample subset: FACS-sorted CD8+CD4-CCR7+CD45RA+ naive T cells. J is TRBJ2-2 and V is TRBV20-1; D perhaps matches TRBD2 (6 bases). The CDR3 is CSARDPQGGTNTGELVF. CDR3 DNA: TGCAGTGCTAGAGATCCCCAGGGCGGGACCAACACCGGGGAGCTGGTTTTT.